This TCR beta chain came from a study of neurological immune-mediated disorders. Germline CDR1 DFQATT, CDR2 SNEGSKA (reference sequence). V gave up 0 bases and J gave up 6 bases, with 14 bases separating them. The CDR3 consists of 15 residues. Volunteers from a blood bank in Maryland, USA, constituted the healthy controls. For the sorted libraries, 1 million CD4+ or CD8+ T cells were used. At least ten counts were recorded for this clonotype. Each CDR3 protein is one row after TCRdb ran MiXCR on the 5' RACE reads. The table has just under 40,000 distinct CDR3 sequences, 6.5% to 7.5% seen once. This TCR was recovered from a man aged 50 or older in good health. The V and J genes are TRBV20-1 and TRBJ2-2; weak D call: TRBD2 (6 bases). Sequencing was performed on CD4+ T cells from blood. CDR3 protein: CSARDLRERAGELFF. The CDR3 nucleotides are TGCAGTGCTAGAGATCTACGGGAGCGAGCCGGGGAGCTGTTTTTT.